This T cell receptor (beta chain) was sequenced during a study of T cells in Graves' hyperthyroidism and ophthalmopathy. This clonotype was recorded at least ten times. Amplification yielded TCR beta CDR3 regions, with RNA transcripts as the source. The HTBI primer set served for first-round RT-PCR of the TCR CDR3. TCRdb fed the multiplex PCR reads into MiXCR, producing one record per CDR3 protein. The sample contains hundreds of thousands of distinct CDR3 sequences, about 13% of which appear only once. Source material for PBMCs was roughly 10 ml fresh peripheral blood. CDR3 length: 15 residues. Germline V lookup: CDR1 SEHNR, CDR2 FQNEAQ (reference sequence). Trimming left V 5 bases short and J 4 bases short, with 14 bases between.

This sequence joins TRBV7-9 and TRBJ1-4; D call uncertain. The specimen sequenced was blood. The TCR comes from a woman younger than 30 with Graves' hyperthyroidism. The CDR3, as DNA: TGTGCCAGCAGCATCACGGTCCCTAATAATGAAAAACTGTTTTTT. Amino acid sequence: CASSITVPNNEKLFF.